Listed below are T cell receptor beta chains from one sample, sequenced in a study of technical replicates of blood from several donors. Repertoires were generated with immunoSEQ multiplex PCR, while TCRdb's copy carries only in-frame clones and drops some. The sample consists of approximately 79,000 clones, around 92% of them appearing once. The sequencing sample was made of T cells isolated from PBMCs. These receptors were collected from a human donor in good health. CDR3s leave out the opening cysteine and the closing phenylalanine or tryptophan.

v_gene: TRBV2
j_gene: TRBJ2-1
CDR3aa: ASSDAYNEQF

v_gene: TRBV29-1
j_gene: TRBJ1-2
CDR3aa: SVDELGTGFYGYT

v_gene: TRBV5-4
j_gene: TRBJ2-7
CDR3aa: ASSYLAGARYEQY

v_gene: TRBV6-5
j_gene: TRBJ2-2
CDR3aa: ASLADGELF

v_gene: TRBV7-6
j_gene: TRBJ2-7
CDR3aa: ASSQSAGRALYEQY

v_gene: TRBV29-1
j_gene: TRBJ1-5
CDR3aa: SAMAQGTYQPQH

v_gene: TRBV2
j_gene: TRBJ2-3
CDR3aa: ASKTGLVGIYTQY

v_gene: TRBV6-5
j_gene: TRBJ1-5
CDR3aa: ASRRSGNQPQH

v_gene: TRBV9
j_gene: TRBJ2-1
CDR3aa: ASSVDRFIGNEQF

v_gene: TRBV4-3
j_gene: TRBJ1-2
CDR3aa: ASSPGRTGSYGYT

v_gene: TRBV9
j_gene: TRBJ2-1
CDR3aa: ASSAGTSFYEQF

v_gene: TRBV5-6
j_gene: TRBJ2-7
CDR3aa: ASSDLRGYEQY

v_gene: TRBV19
j_gene: TRBJ1-1
CDR3aa: ASSIVLAGWNTEAF

v_gene: TRBV27
j_gene: TRBJ2-2
CDR3aa: ASNGVGNTGELF

v_gene: TRBV4-1
j_gene: TRBJ2-1
CDR3aa: ASSQGLAGYGEQF

v_gene: TRBV7-2
j_gene: TRBJ1-2
CDR3aa: ASSLGQIYGYT

v_gene: TRBV6-1
j_gene: TRBJ1-1
CDR3aa: ASSQRQGAIPEAF

v_gene: TRBV5-4
j_gene: TRBJ2-7
CDR3aa: ASSLTGGTYEQY

v_gene: TRBV2
j_gene: TRBJ2-4
CDR3aa: ASIGLAGGRAKNIQY

v_gene: TRBV7-3
j_gene: TRBJ2-2
CDR3aa: ASSPDSNTGELF

v_gene: TRBV19
j_gene: TRBJ2-3
CDR3aa: ASSLTSGYSTDTQY

v_gene: TRBV29-1
j_gene: TRBJ1-1
CDR3aa: SVVQGVGTEAF

v_gene: TRBV27
j_gene: TRBJ2-1
CDR3aa: ASSLAGGNEQF

v_gene: TRBV25-1
j_gene: TRBJ1-2
CDR3aa: ASSGPHRGRDGYT

v_gene: TRBV11-3
j_gene: TRBJ2-1
CDR3aa: ASSRRLAGDYNEQF

v_gene: TRBV18
j_gene: TRBJ2-7
CDR3aa: ASSPAGDFYEQY

v_gene: TRBV6-4
j_gene: TRBJ2-3
CDR3aa: ASSDGAGSTDTQY

v_gene: TRBV28
j_gene: TRBJ2-1
CDR3aa: ASSLRQVSYNEQF

v_gene: TRBV12-2
j_gene: TRBJ1-5
CDR3aa: ASRLATGVPVNQPQH

v_gene: TRBV18
j_gene: TRBJ2-7
CDR3aa: ASSPDRGLYEQY

v_gene: TRBV7-3
j_gene: TRBJ2-1
CDR3aa: ASSLGGNNNEQF

v_gene: TRBV13
j_gene: TRBJ2-3
CDR3aa: ASSREDGADTQY

v_gene: TRBV19
j_gene: TRBJ2-5
CDR3aa: ASSIGQGETQY

v_gene: TRBV5-6
j_gene: TRBJ2-6
CDR3aa: ASRFMTGTVTNVLT

v_gene: TRBV7-9
j_gene: TRBJ2-5
CDR3aa: ASSSGQVGVWTQY

v_gene: TRBV19
j_gene: TRBJ2-2
CDR3aa: ASKSAGGPYTGELF

v_gene: TRBV6-5
j_gene: TRBJ2-3
CDR3aa: ASSSAGGADTQY

v_gene: TRBV5-6
j_gene: TRBJ2-2
CDR3aa: ASSLASRRGGTGELF

v_gene: TRBV11-2
j_gene: TRBJ2-5
CDR3aa: ASSLDSTQY

v_gene: TRBV7-6
j_gene: TRBJ1-5
CDR3aa: ASSLGPGYGNQPQH

v_gene: TRBV6-6
j_gene: TRBJ1-5
CDR3aa: ASSYIQSNQPQH

v_gene: TRBV5-1
j_gene: TRBJ1-2
CDR3aa: ASSGLTGVNSDGYT

v_gene: TRBV28
j_gene: TRBJ1-2
CDR3aa: ASSPDREDYGYT

v_gene: TRBV6-5
j_gene: TRBJ1-2
CDR3aa: ASISPGTGDYGYT

v_gene: TRBV7-2
j_gene: TRBJ1-5
CDR3aa: ASSRNRINQPQH

v_gene: TRBV18
j_gene: TRBJ1-4
CDR3aa: ATSPGEKLF

v_gene: TRBV5-1
j_gene: TRBJ1-2
CDR3aa: ASSLGWGGRYGYT

v_gene: TRBV10-3
j_gene: TRBJ1-2
CDR3aa: AISEVGQGDGYT

v_gene: TRBV28
j_gene: TRBJ2-3
CDR3aa: ASSLSGVTDTQY

v_gene: TRBV2
j_gene: TRBJ2-1
CDR3aa: ASLQGYNEQF

v_gene: TRBV7-8
j_gene: TRBJ1-1
CDR3aa: ASSLAPHGTGNGGAF

v_gene: TRBV5-1
j_gene: TRBJ2-3
CDR3aa: ASSLLADSTDTQY

v_gene: TRBV13
j_gene: TRBJ2-7
CDR3aa: ASSLGAGPPEQY

v_gene: TRBV7-2
j_gene: TRBJ2-3
CDR3aa: ASSSEWTSGVDTQY

v_gene: TRBV7-9
j_gene: TRBJ2-1
CDR3aa: ASSLASGAWGNEQF

v_gene: TRBV7-9
j_gene: TRBJ2-5
CDR3aa: ASSLSGGTQY

v_gene: TRBV27
j_gene: TRBJ2-6
CDR3aa: ASSSSGANVLT

v_gene: TRBV15
j_gene: TRBJ1-4
CDR3aa: ATSRGFQELF

v_gene: TRBV4-1
j_gene: TRBJ2-7
CDR3aa: ASSTLEPGLKTYEQY